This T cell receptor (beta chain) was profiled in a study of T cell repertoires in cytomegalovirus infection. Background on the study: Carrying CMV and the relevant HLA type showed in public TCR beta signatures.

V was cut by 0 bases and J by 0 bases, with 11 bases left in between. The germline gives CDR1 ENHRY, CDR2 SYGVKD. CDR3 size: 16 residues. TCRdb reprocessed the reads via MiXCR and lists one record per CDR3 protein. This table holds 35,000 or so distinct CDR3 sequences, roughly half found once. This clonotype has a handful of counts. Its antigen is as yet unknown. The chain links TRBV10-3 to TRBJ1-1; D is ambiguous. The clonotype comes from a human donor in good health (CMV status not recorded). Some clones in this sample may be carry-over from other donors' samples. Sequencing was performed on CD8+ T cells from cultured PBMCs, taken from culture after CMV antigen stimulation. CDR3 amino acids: CAISESTDGMNTEAFF. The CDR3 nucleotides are TGTGCCATCAGTGAGTCCACCGACGGAATGAACACTGAAGCTTTCTTT.